The present T cell receptor beta chain was sequenced within a study of early stage breast cancer tumors. Across the whole study: Most invasive tumors, about 75% of the 16, were ER+/PR+/HER2-. Invasive lobular carcinomas made up four of 12 ER+/PR+/HER2- tumors. Whole-study results and caveats: Tumor and normal breast were distinguished via blood comparison in about 90% of the 16 patients.

Sequenced by immunoSEQ multiplex PCR; TCRdb stores in-frame clones only, minus some. Found here are about 20,000 clones, 60% to 85% of them singletons; the top ten hold roughly 26%. This clone ranks as medium-sized (0.01 to 0.1%). Its antigen is not identified. The CDR3 has 13 amino acids. Trimming took off 2 bases at V and 4 bases at J, with 8 bases between the two ends. CDR1 is SGHTA and CDR2 is FQGTGA in the germline V gene. Source material: blood. The receptor was derived from a person in their sixties with breast cancer. The chain uses TRBV7-3 and TRBJ2-5, with D tentatively TRBD1 (5 bases). CDR3 in amino acids: CASSLSGRETQYF. The CDR3 DNA reads TGTGCCAGCAGCTTATCAGGGCGAGAGACCCAGTACTTC.